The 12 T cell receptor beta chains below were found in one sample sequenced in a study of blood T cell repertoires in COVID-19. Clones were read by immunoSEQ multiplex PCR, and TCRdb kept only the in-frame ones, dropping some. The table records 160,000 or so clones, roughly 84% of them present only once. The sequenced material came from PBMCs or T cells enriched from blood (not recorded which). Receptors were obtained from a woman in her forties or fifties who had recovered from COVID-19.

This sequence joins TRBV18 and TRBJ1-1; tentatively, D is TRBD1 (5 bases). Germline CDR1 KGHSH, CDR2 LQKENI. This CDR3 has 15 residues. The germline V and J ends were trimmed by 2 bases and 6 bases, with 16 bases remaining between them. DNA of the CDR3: TGTGCCAGCTCACCAAAAAAAACAGGAGTACCTGAAGCTTTCTTT. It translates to CASSPKKTGVPEAFF.

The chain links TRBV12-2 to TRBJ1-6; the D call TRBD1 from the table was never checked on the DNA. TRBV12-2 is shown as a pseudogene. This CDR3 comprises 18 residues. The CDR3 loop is CASRLRFPSDRGNSPLHF. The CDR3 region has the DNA TGTGCAAGTCGCTTAAGGTTCCCAAGTGACAGGGGGAATTCACCCCTCCACTTT.

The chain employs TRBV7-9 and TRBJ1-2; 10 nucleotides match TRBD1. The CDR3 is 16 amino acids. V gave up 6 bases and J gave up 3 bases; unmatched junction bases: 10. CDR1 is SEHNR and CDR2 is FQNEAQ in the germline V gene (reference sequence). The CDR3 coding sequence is TGTGCCAGCAGTCAAGACCGGACAGGGGGTGACTATGGCTACACCTTC. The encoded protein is CASSQDRTGGDYGYTF. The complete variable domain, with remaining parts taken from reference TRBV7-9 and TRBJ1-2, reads DTGVSQNPRHKITKRGQNVTFRCDPISEHNRLYWYRQTLGQGPEFLTYFQNEAQLEKSRLLSDRFSAERPKGSFSTLEIQRTEQGDSAMYLCASSQDRTGGDYGYTFGSGTRLTVV.

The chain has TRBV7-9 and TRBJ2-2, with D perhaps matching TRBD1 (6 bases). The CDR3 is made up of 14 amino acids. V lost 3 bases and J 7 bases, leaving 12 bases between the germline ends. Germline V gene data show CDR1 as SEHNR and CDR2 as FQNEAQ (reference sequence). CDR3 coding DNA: TGTGCCAGCAGCTTTTGGGGGCTCGGCGGGGAGCTGTTTTTT. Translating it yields CASSFWGLGGELFF.

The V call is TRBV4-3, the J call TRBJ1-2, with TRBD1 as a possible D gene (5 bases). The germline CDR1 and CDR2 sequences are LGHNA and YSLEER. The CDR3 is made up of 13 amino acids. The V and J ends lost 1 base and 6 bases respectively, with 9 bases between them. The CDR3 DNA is TGCGCCAGCAGCCAAGCCCCAGGGAATGGCTACACCTTC. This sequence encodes CASSQAPGNGYTF.

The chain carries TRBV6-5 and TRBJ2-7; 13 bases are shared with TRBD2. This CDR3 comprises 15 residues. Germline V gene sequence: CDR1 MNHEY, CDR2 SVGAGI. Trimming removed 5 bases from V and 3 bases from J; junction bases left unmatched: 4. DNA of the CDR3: TGTGCCAGCAGTCGGGGGACTAGCGGGGACTACGAGCAGTACTTC. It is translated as CASSRGTSGDYEQYF.

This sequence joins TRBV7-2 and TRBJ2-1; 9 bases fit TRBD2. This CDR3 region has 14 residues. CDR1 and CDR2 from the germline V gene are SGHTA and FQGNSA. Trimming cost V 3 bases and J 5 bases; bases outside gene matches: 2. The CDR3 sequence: CASSLSGRNNEQFF. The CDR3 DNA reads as TGTGCCAGCAGCTTGAGCGGGAGGAACAATGAGCAGTTCTTC.

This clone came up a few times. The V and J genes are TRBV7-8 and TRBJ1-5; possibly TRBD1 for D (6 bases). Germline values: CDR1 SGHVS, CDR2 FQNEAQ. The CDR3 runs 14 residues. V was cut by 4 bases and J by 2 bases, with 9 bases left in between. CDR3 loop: CASSYRQGNQPQHF. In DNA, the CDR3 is TGTGCCAGCAGCTATAGACAGGGCAATCAGCCCCAGCATTTT.

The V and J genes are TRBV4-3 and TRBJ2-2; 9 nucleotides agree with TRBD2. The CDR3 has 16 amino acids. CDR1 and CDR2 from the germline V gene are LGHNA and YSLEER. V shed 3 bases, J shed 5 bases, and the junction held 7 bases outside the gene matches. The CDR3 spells CASSHLGTSSTGELFF. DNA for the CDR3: TGCGCCAGCAGCCACCTAGGGACTAGCTCGACCGGGGAGCTGTTTTTT.

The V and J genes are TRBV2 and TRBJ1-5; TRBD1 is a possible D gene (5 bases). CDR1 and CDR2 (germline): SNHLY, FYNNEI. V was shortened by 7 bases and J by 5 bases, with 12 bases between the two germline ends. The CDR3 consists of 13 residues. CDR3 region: CASKTDRYQPQHF. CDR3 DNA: TGTGCCAGCAAGACAGACCGATATCAGCCCCAGCATTTT.

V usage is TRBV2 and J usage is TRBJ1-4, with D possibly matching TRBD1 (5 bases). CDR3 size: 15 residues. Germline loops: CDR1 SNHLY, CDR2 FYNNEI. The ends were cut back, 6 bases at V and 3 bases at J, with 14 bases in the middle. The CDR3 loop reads CASRPSGLANEKLFF. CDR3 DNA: TGTGCCAGCAGACCCTCAGGGCTTGCTAATGAAAAACTGTTTTTT.

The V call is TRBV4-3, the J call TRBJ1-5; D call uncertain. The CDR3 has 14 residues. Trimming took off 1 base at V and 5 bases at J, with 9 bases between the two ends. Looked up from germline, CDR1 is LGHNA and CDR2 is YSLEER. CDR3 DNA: TGCGCCAGCAGCCAAGGCGTCCTTTATCAGCCCCAGCATTTT. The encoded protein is CASSQGVLYQPQHF.